The 5 T cell receptor beta chains below all came from one sample that was sequenced in a study of radiotherapy plus CTLA-4 blockade in lung cancer. Profiling relied on immunoSEQ multiplex PCR, and the TCRdb table lists in-frame clones only, not all of them. The sample holds some 30,000 clones, about 69% seen once. The starting material was peripheral blood, obtained from a patient treated with radiotherapy plus ipilimumab. These receptors were taken from a human donor with non-small cell lung cancer that progressed on radiotherapy plus ipilimumab.

The chain is built from TRBV1 and TRBJ1-2. TRBV1 is termed a pseudogene. The CDR3 runs 12 residues. Here the CDR3 DNA reads TGCACCAGCCTTAAAAGTTATGATGGCTACACCTTC. It yields the protein CTSLKSYDGYTF.

The CDR3 coding sequence is TGCGCCAGCAGCTTGCAGGGCAACCAAGAGACCCAGTACTTC. Its translation is CASSLQGNQETQYF. The chain links TRBV5-1 to TRBJ2-5, with a weak D call TRBD1 (5 bases). The V end was cut by 1 base, the J end by 0 bases, with 7 bases between. In germline, CDR1 is SGHRS, CDR2 YFSETQ. The CDR3 is made up of 14 amino acids.

The chain carries TRBV10-3 and TRBJ1-4; possibly TRBD1 for D (5 bases). CDR3 length: 19 amino acids. The germline gives CDR1 ENHRY, CDR2 SYGVKD. V shed 0 bases and J shed 0 bases, with 17 bases lying between them. CDR3 DNA sequence: TGTGCCATCAGTGAGTCTAGGGCAGGGACCATGACAACTAATGAAAAACTGTTTTTT. This gives the protein CAISESRAGTMTTNEKLFF.

V and J are TRBV5-6 and TRBJ2-5, with D perhaps TRBD1 (6 bases). From germline, CDR1 is SGHDT and CDR2 YYEEEE. V lost 0 bases to trimming and J lost 5 bases, with 11 bases between them. CDR3 length equals 14 residues. CDR3 loop: CASSLGGLGETQYF. The CDR3 DNA follows: TGTGCCAGCAGCTTGGGGGGGCTGGGGGAGACCCAGTACTTC. Full variable domain (missing parts from reference TRBV5-6 and TRBJ2-5): DAGVTQSPTHLIKTRGQQVTLRCSPKSGHDTVSWYQQALGQGPQFIFQYYEEEERQRGNFPDRFSGHQFPNYSSELNVNALLLGDSALYLCASSLGGLGETQYFGPGTRLLVL.

This rearrangement joins TRBV9 to TRBJ1-6, with D hard to call. The CDR3 has 14 amino acids. Deletions cut 3 bases from V and 6 bases from J, with 10 bases between. CDR1 and CDR2 (germline): SGDLS, YYNGEE. The CDR3 sequence: CASSAGSANSPLHF. CDR3 nucleotides: TGTGCCAGCAGCGCAGGATCGGCTAATTCACCCCTCCACTTT.